This entry lists 20 T cell receptor beta chains sequenced from one sample in a study of shared clonotypes between healthy human individuals. Only CD45RO-negative cells positively selected for CCR7 counted as naive CD8 cells, so terminally differentiated effector memory CD45RA+ cells were excluded. TCRdb keeps only in-frame clones here, not all; method: immunoSEQ multiplex PCR. Seen here are hundreds of thousands of clones, roughly 98% observed once, and the top ten hold 0.3%. The specimen was naive CD8+ T cells sorted from blood. These TCRs come from a man between 25 and 39 years old in good health.

The chain joins TRBV28 to TRBJ2-1; the D gene is possibly TRBD2 (6 bases). CDR1 is MDHEN, CDR2 SYDVKM, per germline. Trimming pared 6 bases from V and 4 bases from J, leaving 10 bases between. CDR3 length: 13 residues. The CDR3 DNA reads TGTGCCAGCAGCCCGGGGGAGTACAATGAGCAGTTCTTC. Its protein is CASSPGEYNEQFF.

The chain recombines TRBV6-6 with TRBJ2-2, with 7 bases lining up with TRBD1. The V gene end was trimmed by 4 bases and the J gene end by 4 bases; junction bases not matched to a gene: 3. The CDR3 extends over 14 amino acids. Germline CDR1 is MNHNY and CDR2 is SVGAGI (reference sequence). CDR3 amino acids: CASSLGQPTGELFF. CDR3 in DNA: TGTGCCAGCAGTTTGGGACAGCCCACCGGGGAGCTGTTTTTT.

The chain uses TRBV9 and TRBJ2-7; D is ambiguous. Germline-derived CDR1 and CDR2 are SGDLS and YYNGEE. V was shortened by 3 bases and J by 3 bases, with 13 bases between the two germline ends. The CDR3 sequence is 14 residues long. This CDR3 is CASSEDGINYEQYF. The CDR3 DNA follows: TGTGCCAGCAGCGAGGACGGTATCAACTACGAGCAGTACTTC.

The chain uses TRBV15 and TRBJ2-2; D is uncertain. Germline V lookup: CDR1 LNHNV, CDR2 YYDKDF (reference sequence). CDR3 length equals 15 residues. Trimming took off 0 bases at V and 6 bases at J, with 11 bases between the two ends. The CDR3 sequence is CATSRDRATSGELFF. The DNA for the CDR3 is TGTGCCACCAGCAGAGATCGGGCCACCTCCGGGGAGCTGTTTTTT.

The chain uses TRBV29-1 and TRBJ2-7, with D perhaps TRBD2 (5 bases). The CDR3 is 11 residues long. From germline, CDR1 is SQVTM and CDR2 ANQGSEA. V was cut by 6 bases and J by 6 bases, with 12 bases left in between. The CDR3 DNA reads TGCAGCGTAAGTGGAGGAAGCGAGCAGTACTTC. Its translation is CSVSGGSEQYF.

The rearrangement uses TRBV15 and TRBJ1-1; no definite D call. This CDR3 has 12 residues. Trimming cost V 4 bases and J 2 bases, with 5 bases left between them. The V gene's germline CDR1 is LNHNV and CDR2 YYDKDF (reference sequence). CDR3 nucleotide sequence: TGTGCCACCAGCACCCTAAACACTGAAGCTTTCTTT. This sequence encodes CATSTLNTEAFF.

V gene TRBV27 combines with J gene TRBJ2-7; D is tentatively TRBD1 or TRBD2 (5 bases each). The CDR3 length is 12 residues. Germline V gives CDR1 MNHEY, CDR2 SMNVEV (reference sequence). Trimming took 6 bases from V and 7 from J, leaving 13 bases between them. As DNA, the CDR3 is TGTGCCAGCAGAGGGGTTCGGGAAGAGCAGTACTTC. Protein: CASRGVREEQYF.

This clone was seen once. The chain employs TRBV11-2 and TRBJ1-1, with D uncertain. Germline values: CDR1 SGHAT, CDR2 FQNNGV. V gave up 7 bases and J gave up 0 bases, with 15 bases separating them. The CDR3 is 15 residues long. CDR3: CASTSGLGLNTEAFF. CDR3 DNA sequence: TGTGCCAGCACATCGGGTCTTGGCCTGAACACTGAAGCTTTCTTT.

The V and J genes are TRBV5-6 and TRBJ2-1; 7 nucleotides align to TRBD2. The V gene's germline CDR1 is SGHDT and CDR2 YYEEEE. The CDR3 extends over 12 amino acids. The trim removed 0 bases at V and 12 bases at J, leaving 3 bases unmatched. CDR3 in amino acids: CASSLGLAVQFF. CDR3 DNA: TGTGCCAGCAGCTTGGGACTAGCCGTGCAGTTCTTC.

The CDR3 DNA is TGTGCCAGCAGGAGCGGGTCCGGGAATGAGCAGTTCTTC. Translation gives CASRSGSGNEQFF. The chain recombines TRBV5-5 with TRBJ2-1; a weak D match, TRBD2 (6 bases). The CDR3 length is 13 residues. The V end lost 5 bases, the J end lost 7 bases, and 13 bases lay between the germline ends. The germline gives CDR1 SGHKS, CDR2 YYEKEE (reference sequence). Combining the CDR3 with reference TRBV5-5 and TRBJ2-1 gives the whole variable domain DAGVTQSPTHLIKTRGQQVTLRCSPISGHKSVSWYQQVLGQGPQFIFQYYEKEERGRGNFPDRFSARQFPNYSSELNVNALLLGDSALYLCASRSGSGNEQFFGPGTRLTVL.

The genes are TRBV14 and TRBJ2-1; 10 nucleotides match TRBD1. The CDR3 length is 15 residues. With V trimmed by 1 base and J by 15 bases, 12 bases remained unmatched. Germline V gene sequence: CDR1 SGHDN, CDR2 FVKESK. The CDR3 nucleotides read TGTGCCAGCAGCCAAGGACAGGGGGCGCTCTTGTACCCGTTCTTC. Amino acids: CASSQGQGALLYPFF.

V is TRBV5-6 and J is TRBJ2-5; D not resolved. The length of the CDR3 is 13 residues. Germline loops: CDR1 SGHDT, CDR2 YYEEEE. Trimming took 4 bases from V and 4 from J, leaving 11 bases between them. DNA of the CDR3: TGTGCCAGCAGCGGCGGATCAGGAGAGACCCAGTACTTC. Protein sequence: CASSGGSGETQYF.

This clone appeared once. CDR3 residues: CASSQPRTEAFF. In DNA form, the CDR3 reads TGTGCCAGCAGCCAACCGAGAACTGAAGCTTTCTTT. This sequence joins TRBV7-8 and TRBJ1-1; D gene unclear. V lost 5 bases and J 5 bases, leaving 9 bases between the germline ends. The germline gives CDR1 SGHVS, CDR2 FQNEAQ. The CDR3 totals 12 residues.

The J gene is TRBJ2-1, the V gene TRBV27, with 8 bases lining up with TRBD2. J gave up 4 bases and V 2 bases, and 16 bases lay outside the gene matches. Germline V CDR1 and CDR2: MNHEY, SMNVEV (reference sequence). The CDR3 has 19 amino acids. The chain's CDR3 is CASSLIFARAGTRYNEQFF. Here the CDR3 DNA reads TGTGCCAGCAGTTTAATATTCGCACGTGCCGGGACTAGATACAATGAGCAGTTCTTC.

The V call is TRBV14, the J call TRBJ2-7; D unclear. The CDR3 spans 15 residues. The V gene lost 3 bases and the J gene lost 4 bases, with 16 bases spanning the gap. The germline V gene encodes CDR1 SGHDN and CDR2 FVKESK. CDR3 region: CASSHVSGFQYEQYF. The DNA of the CDR3 is TGTGCCAGCAGCCATGTGTCTGGGTTCCAATACGAGCAGTACTTC.

The chain carries TRBV7-9 and TRBJ2-7; the D is unclear. Trimming took off 5 bases at V and 2 bases at J, with 13 bases between the two ends. This CDR3 contains 14 residues. Germline CDR1 is SEHNR and CDR2 is FQNEAQ (reference sequence). The CDR3 sequence: CASSPAFQTYEQYF. The CDR3 DNA sequence: TGTGCCAGCAGCCCGGCTTTCCAGACCTACGAGCAGTACTTC.

Concerning this clone itself: Distinct nucleotide sequences in the sample also encode this CDR3. The rearrangement uses TRBV11-2 and TRBJ2-1; unclear D gene. The ends were cut back, 1 base at V and 8 bases at J, with 3 bases in the middle. Germline assignment: CDR1 SGHAT and CDR2 FQNNGV. The CDR3 extends over 11 amino acids. CDR3 DNA: TGTGCCAGCAGCTTAGTCCATGAGCAGTTCTTC. Its protein product is CASSLVHEQFF.

On this clone itself: Other DNA sequences in this sample translate to the same CDR3. The V and J genes are TRBV27 and TRBJ2-5, with 7 bases aligning to TRBD2. The CDR3 is 14 residues long. V trimming: 2 bases; J trimming: 4 bases; junction bases outside the gene matches: 4. Per germline, CDR1 MNHEY and CDR2 SMNVEV (reference sequence). The CDR3 bases are TGTGCCAGCAGTTTACTGGGGGAGGGAGAGACCCAGTACTTC. This encodes CASSLLGEGETQYF.

This clone was seen more than once but under ten times. The gene calls are TRBV5-6 and TRBJ1-2; the D is unclear. CDR3 length equals 14 residues. Trimming pared 4 bases from V and 4 bases from J, leaving 14 bases between. Germline V gene data show CDR1 as SGHDT and CDR2 as YYEEEE. This CDR3 reads CASSPPTETYGYTF. The CDR3 DNA follows: TGTGCCAGCAGCCCCCCCACGGAAACCTATGGCTACACCTTC.

The chain combines TRBV5-1 with TRBJ2-5; tentatively, D is TRBD2 (7 bases). Trimming left V 5 bases short and J 5 bases short, with 22 bases between. Germline V gene lookup returns CDR1 SGHRS and CDR2 YFSETQ. The CDR3 length is 16 residues. In DNA, the CDR3 is TGCGCCAGCAGACCCGTCGAGGGGGGGGTCGGCGAGACCCAGTACTTC. Translated: CASRPVEGGVGETQYF.